Listed below are T cell receptor beta chains from one sample, sequenced in a study of CD8 T cells in Susac syndrome. TCRdb re-analysed the immunoSEQ multiplex PCR reads in MiXCR, keeping a single row per CDR3 protein. The sample gives 100,000 to 150,000 distinct CDR3 sequences, around 96% of which show up once; 0.065% to 0.09% is in the top ten. Source material: CD4+ T cells from PBMCs. The receptors shown here come from a human donor in good health. Both conserved end residues are part of each CDR3. D genes are given only for firm matches. Rows may omit the clone size; those that give it use once, few, many or a size class.

D,V,J,size,CDR3,DNA
.,TRBV3-1,TRBJ2-2,.,CASSLLGNTGELFF,TGTGCCAGCAGTCTCTTAGGGAACACCGGGGAGCTGTTTTTT
.,TRBV3-1,TRBJ2-1,.,CASKEGYNEQFF,TGTGCCAGCAAGGAGGGTTACAATGAGCAGTTCTTC
.,TRBV11-2,TRBJ2-1,.,CASSFLARRSYNEQFF,TGTGCCAGCAGCTTCCTCGCGAGACGCTCCTACAATGAGCAGTTCTTC
TRBD1,TRBV12-3/TRBV12-4,TRBJ1-1,.,CASSLGRDRVTEAFF,TGTGCCAGCAGTTTAGGGAGGGACAGGGTTACTGAAGCTTTCTTT
TRBD1,TRBV6-2/TRBV6-3,TRBJ1-2,.,CASSYWDRASQGYTF,TGTGCCAGCAGTTACTGGGACAGGGCATCGCAAGGCTACACCTTC
.,TRBV29-1,TRBJ2-5,.,CSVGEASWYQETQYF,TGCAGCGTTGGAGAAGCGTCTTGGTACCAAGAGACCCAGTACTTC
.,TRBV6-1,TRBJ2-7,few,CASSELPTSSYEQYF,TGTGCCAGCAGTGAACTGCCCACAAGCTCCTACGAGCAGTACTTC
.,TRBV7-9,TRBJ2-3,.,CASSLAGRLTDTQYF,TGTGCCAGCAGCTTAGCGGGACGCCTCACAGATACGCAGTATTTT
.,TRBV27,TRBJ1-3,.,CASGDWAGNTIYF,TGTGCCAGCGGCGATTGGGCGGGAAACACCATATATTTT
.,TRBV19,TRBJ1-5,once,CASNTGRGNQPQHF,TGTGCCAGTAACACAGGGAGGGGCAATCAGCCCCAGCATTTT
.,TRBV3-1,TRBJ1-1,.,CASSQGHLVTEAFF,TGTGCCAGCAGCCAAGGACACCTGGTCACTGAAGCTTTCTTT
.,TRBV5-6,TRBJ1-5,.,CASSRHVETHQPQHF,TGTGCCAGCAGCCGACATGTGGAGACACATCAGCCCCAGCATTTT
TRBD1,TRBV20-1,TRBJ2-1,.,CSAPDRVEKQFF,TGCAGTGCTCCCGACAGGGTCGAAAAGCAGTTCTTC
.,TRBV10-3,TRBJ2-7,.,CATYDRSSYEQYF,TGTGCCACCTACGACAGGAGCTCCTACGAGCAGTACTTC
.,TRBV29-1,TRBJ2-2,.,CSATLTGELFF,TGCAGCGCCACCCTTACCGGGGAGCTGTTTTTT
TRBD1,TRBV5-1,TRBJ2-1,once,CASSFRDRANEQFF,TGCGCCAGCAGCTTCCGGGACAGGGCCAATGAGCAGTTCTTC
TRBD2,TRBV4-2,TRBJ2-1,.,CASSQVFKAGVRYNEQFF,TGTGCCAGCAGCCAAGTATTCAAAGCGGGAGTGAGGTACAATGAGCAGTTCTTC
.,TRBV14,TRBJ1-4,.,CASSQDGAGYRKLFF,TGTGCCAGCAGCCAAGATGGGGCAGGGTATCGGAAACTGTTTTTT
.,TRBV11-2,TRBJ2-2,.,CASSLENTGELFF,TGTGCCAGCAGCTTAGAGAACACCGGGGAGCTGTTTTTT
.,TRBV25-1,TRBJ1-5,.,CALYGAGNQPQHF,TGTGCCCTTTACGGGGCGGGCAATCAGCCCCAGCATTTT
.,TRBV11-2,TRBJ1-5,.,CASSSGSYQPQHF,TGTGCCAGCAGCTCGGGCAGTTATCAGCCCCAGCATTTT
TRBD2,TRBV7-6,TRBJ2-2,.,CASSSAGTRGTGELFF,TGTGCCAGCAGCTCCGCCGGGACTAGGGGCACCGGGGAGCTGTTTTTT
.,TRBV12-3/TRBV12-4,TRBJ1-5,.,CASSLLLGQNQPQHF,TGTGCCAGCAGTTTACTTTTAGGGCAGAATCAGCCCCAGCATTTT
.,TRBV7-9,TRBJ2-1,.,CASSFLYNEQFF,TGTGCCAGCAGCTTTCTCTACAATGAGCAGTTCTTC
.,TRBV6-5,TRBJ2-1,.,CASSPIQGYNEQFF,TGTGCCAGCAGTCCGATACAGGGCTACAATGAGCAGTTCTTC
.,TRBV29-1,TRBJ2-2,.,CSGANTGELFF,TGCTCCGGAGCGAACACCGGGGAGCTGTTTTTT
TRBD1,TRBV20-1,TRBJ2-2,.,CSAIRGQGASGELFF,TGCAGTGCTATTCGAGGACAGGGGGCGTCCGGGGAGCTGTTTTTT
TRBD1,TRBV12-3/TRBV12-4,TRBJ2-7,.,CASSFRQGGSYEQYF,TGTGCCAGCAGTTTTAGACAGGGGGGGTCCTACGAGCAGTACTTC
.,TRBV29-1,TRBJ1-2,.,CSGTGRGSNYGYTF,TGCAGCGGGACCGGGAGGGGGTCTAACTATGGCTACACCTTC
.,TRBV7-9,TRBJ1-4,.,CASSLERLGEKLFF,TGTGCCAGCAGCTTAGAAAGGTTGGGTGAAAAACTGTTTTTT
.,TRBV2,TRBJ1-5,.,CASRSQGNGNQPQHF,TGTGCCAGCAGGTCACAGGGCAACGGCAATCAGCCCCAGCATTTT
TRBD1,TRBV29-1,TRBJ2-7,once,CSVFVAGGAYEQYF,TGCAGCGTTTTTGTGGCAGGGGGCGCCTACGAGCAGTACTTC
.,TRBV29-1,TRBJ2-7,few,CSVRRTGNEQYF,TGCAGCGTCCGCCGAACGGGGAACGAGCAGTACTTC
.,TRBV30,TRBJ1-2,.,CAWRKGSGYGYTF,TGTGCCTGGAGGAAAGGGTCCGGCTATGGCTACACCTTC
.,TRBV15,TRBJ1-1,.,CATSRDGHMNTEAFF,TGTGCCACCAGCAGAGATGGCCACATGAACACTGAAGCTTTCTTT
TRBD2,TRBV29-1,TRBJ2-7,.,CSVPRTSGSYEQYF,TGCAGCGTTCCTCGGACTAGCGGGAGTTACGAGCAGTACTTC
.,TRBV5-1,TRBJ2-7,.,CASSIGTGAYEQYF,TGCGCCAGCAGCATTGGGACTGGCGCCTACGAGCAGTACTTC
TRBD2,TRBV10-3,TRBJ2-1,.,CAINAGVYNEQFF,TGTGCCATCAACGCGGGGGTCTACAATGAGCAGTTCTTC
TRBD2,TRBV5-1,TRBJ2-7,.,CASSLATGRASYEQYF,TGCGCCAGCAGCTTGGCCACCGGGAGGGCCTCCTACGAGCAGTACTTC
TRBD1,TRBV5-1,TRBJ1-2,.,CASSVGQASNYGYTF,TGCGCCAGCAGCGTTGGACAGGCCTCTAACTATGGCTACACCTTC
.,TRBV4-3,TRBJ2-1,.,CASSQDLLGGSEQFF,TGCGCCAGCAGCCAAGATCTATTAGGGGGATCTGAGCAGTTCTTC
.,TRBV20-1,TRBJ2-6,few,CSARTPDRRTGANVLTF,TGCAGTGCTAGGACACCTGATCGGAGGACAGGGGCCAACGTCCTGACTTTC
TRBD1,TRBV18,TRBJ1-4,.,CASSSDRGTEKLFF,TGTGCCAGCTCATCGGACAGGGGAACAGAAAAACTGTTTTTT
TRBD1,TRBV5-1,TRBJ2-5,.,CASRGTGSYQETQYF,TGCGCCAGCCGAGGGACAGGGTCGTACCAAGAGACCCAGTACTTC
.,TRBV20-1,TRBJ2-3,once,CSAFRSPTDTQYF,TGCAGTGCTTTCCGATCGCCCACAGATACGCAGTATTTT
TRBD2,TRBV6-5,TRBJ2-1,.,CASSSDLVGLAGGPRGEQFF,TGTGCCAGCAGTTCCGATTTGGTTGGACTAGCGGGAGGCCCTCGTGGTGAGCAGTTCTTC
.,TRBV2,TRBJ1-1,once,CASSERPAGGATPVPEAFF,TGTGCCAGCAGTGAAAGACCCGCGGGGGGCGCTACCCCTGTCCCTGAAGCTTTCTTT
.,TRBV3-1,TRBJ1-5,.,CASSQGGLEYQPQHF,TGTGCCAGCAGCCAGGGGGGGCTTGAATATCAGCCCCAGCATTTT
.,TRBV25-1,TRBJ2-1,.,CASSEWRGGGNEQFF,TGTGCCAGCAGTGAATGGCGGGGAGGGGGCAATGAGCAGTTCTTC
TRBD2,TRBV7-9,TRBJ2-2,.,CASSFSGTSGPSNTGELFF,TGTGCCAGCAGCTTTTCCGGGACTAGCGGGCCATCGAACACCGGGGAGCTGTTTTTT
.,TRBV29-1,TRBJ1-1,.,CSTEEHQNTEAFF,TGCAGCACTGAGGAGCACCAGAACACTGAAGCTTTCTTT
TRBD1,TRBV20-1,TRBJ2-5,.,CSATRDRQETQYF,TGCAGTGCTACCCGGGACAGACAAGAGACCCAGTACTTC
.,TRBV7-2,TRBJ1-4,.,CASSPPAGLGEKLFF,TGTGCCAGCAGCCCCCCCGCAGGGCTGGGTGAAAAACTGTTTTTT
TRBD2,TRBV14,TRBJ2-3,few,CASSQLAGGPVTDTQYF,TGTGCCAGCAGCCAACTAGCGGGAGGGCCAGTAACAGATACGCAGTATTTT
TRBD1,TRBV5-1,TRBJ1-1,.,CASSGDRGEGEAFF,TGCGCCAGCAGCGGGGACAGGGGCGAGGGTGAAGCTTTCTTT
TRBD2,TRBV4-1,TRBJ2-4,.,CASSRGLAGGATKNIQYF,TGCGCCAGCAGCCGGGGACTAGCGGGAGGAGCAACCAAAAACATTCAGTACTTC
TRBD2,TRBV3-1,TRBJ2-5,.,CASRNKAGRVSGTQYF,TGTGCCAGCAGGAATAAAGCGGGACGTGTTTCGGGGACCCAGTACTTC
.,TRBV14,TRBJ2-7,.,CASSQALQGYEQYF,TGTGCCAGCAGCCAAGCTTTACAGGGCTACGAGCAGTACTTC